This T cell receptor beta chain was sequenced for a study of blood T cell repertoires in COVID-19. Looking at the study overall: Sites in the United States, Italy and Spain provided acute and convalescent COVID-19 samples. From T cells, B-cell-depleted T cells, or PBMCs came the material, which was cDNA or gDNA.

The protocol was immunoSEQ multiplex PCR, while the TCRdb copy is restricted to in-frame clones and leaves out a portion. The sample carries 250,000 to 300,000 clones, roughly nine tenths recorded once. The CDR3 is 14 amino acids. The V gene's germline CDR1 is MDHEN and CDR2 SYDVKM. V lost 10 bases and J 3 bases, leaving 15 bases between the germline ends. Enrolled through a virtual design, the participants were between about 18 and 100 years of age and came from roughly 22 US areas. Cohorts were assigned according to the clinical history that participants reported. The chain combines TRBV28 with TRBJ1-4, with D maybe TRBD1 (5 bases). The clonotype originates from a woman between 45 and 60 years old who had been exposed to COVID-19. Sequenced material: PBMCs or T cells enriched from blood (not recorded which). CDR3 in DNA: TGTGCCACATCAAGGGGCGGATCTAATGAAAAACTGTTTTTT. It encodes CATSRGGSNEKLFF.